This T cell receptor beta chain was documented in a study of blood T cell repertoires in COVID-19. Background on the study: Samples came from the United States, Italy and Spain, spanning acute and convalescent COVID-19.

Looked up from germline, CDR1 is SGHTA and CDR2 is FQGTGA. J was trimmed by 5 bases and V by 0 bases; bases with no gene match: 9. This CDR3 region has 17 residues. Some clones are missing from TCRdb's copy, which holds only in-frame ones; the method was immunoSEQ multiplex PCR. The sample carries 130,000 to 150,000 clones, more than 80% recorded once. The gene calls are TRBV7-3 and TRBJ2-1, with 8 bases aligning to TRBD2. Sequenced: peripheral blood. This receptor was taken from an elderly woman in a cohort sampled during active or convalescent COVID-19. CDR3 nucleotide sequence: TGTGCCAGCAGCTTAACGGTTGGGACTAGGGAGCACAATGAGCAGTTCTTC. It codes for CASSLTVGTREHNEQFF.